This T cell receptor beta chain was retrieved from a study of Ad26.COV2.S vaccination and SARS-CoV-2 variants. Germline V lookup: CDR1 MNHEY, CDR2 SVGEGT. The CDR3 length is 18 residues. V gave up 2 bases and J gave up 4 bases; unmatched junction bases: 11. Profiling relied on immunoSEQ multiplex PCR, and the TCRdb table lists in-frame clones only, not all of them. The table lists some 330,000 clones, 90% of them singletons, with 4.5% to 7% in the top ten. Regarding treatment: some 19 received Ad26.COV2.S at low or high dose, single or two shots; roughly five received placebo; per-sample allocation not given. The samples were gathered on day 63 after the first injection of vaccine or placebo.

Sequenced here: peripheral blood, sampled in a trial of Ad26.COV2.S vaccine versus placebo. The rearrangement links TRBV6-2 or TRBV6-3 to TRBJ2-3; TRBD1 matches at 11 bases. The source of this sequence is a person between 18 and 65 years old who received the Ad26.COV2.S COVID-19 vaccine or a placebo. The chain's CDR3 is CASSYQIPGQGDPDTQYF. The CDR3 nucleotides are TGTGCCAGCAGTTACCAAATACCGGGACAGGGGGACCCAGATACGCAGTATTTT.